The rows below give T cell receptor beta chains drawn from one sample of a study of post-analysis software for immune sequencing data. TCRdb itself ran the PCR reads through MiXCR, one entry per CDR3 protein. The sample includes roughly 620,000 distinct CDR3 sequences, about 40% of them seen just once. Input material: blood. These receptors were obtained from a girl between 5 and 17 years old with multiple sclerosis. CDR3s include the opening cysteine and the closing phenylalanine or tryptophan. Fields, in order: CDR3 DNA, CDR3 protein, clone size, J gene, D gene, V gene. D genes are given only for firm matches. Clone sizes are given selectively: once, few, many, or a class where the clone is expanded.

TGCGCCAGCAGCAAAGAACGGGAGACCCAGTACTTC	CASSKERETQYF	.	TRBJ2-5	.	TRBV5-1
TGTGCCACCGCGGGACCTACAGGGGATACGCAGTATTTT	CATAGPTGDTQYF	.	TRBJ2-3	.	TRBV24-1
TGTGCCAGCAGTTTACAGGGGAAGACGGACCAGTACTTC	CASSLQGKTDQYF	.	TRBJ2-7	.	TRBV12-3/TRBV12-4
TGCGCCAGCAGCCAAGCCGACGGGATTCCCTACGAGCAGTACTTC	CASSQADGIPYEQYF	.	TRBJ2-7	.	TRBV4-1
TGTGCCAGCACCTCCGGGGGGTTCAGAGATACGCAGTATTTT	CASTSGGFRDTQYF	.	TRBJ2-3	TRBD2	TRBV12-3/TRBV12-4
TGTGCCAGCAGTTCCCCCCGTGGCTACACCTTC	CASSSPRGYTF	.	TRBJ1-2	.	TRBV12-3/TRBV12-4
TGTGCCAGCAGCCCGAGGATAGCGGGGAGGCACAATGAGCAGTTCTTC	CASSPRIAGRHNEQFF	.	TRBJ2-1	TRBD2	TRBV7-9
TGTGCCATCAGTGAGGTACAGACCTACGAGCAGTACTTC	CAISEVQTYEQYF	few	TRBJ2-7	.	TRBV10-3
TGTGCCAGCAGTGTGCTCGGACAGGGTTTCGAGCAGTACTTC	CASSVLGQGFEQYF	.	TRBJ2-7	TRBD1	TRBV2
TGTGCCAGCAGCTTAGGCGGGACAGGGACCTCGGAGCAGTACTTC	CASSLGGTGTSEQYF	.	TRBJ2-7	TRBD1	TRBV7-3
TGCAGCGTTGTCACAGGCGGCACAGATACGCAGTATTTT	CSVVTGGTDTQYF	.	TRBJ2-3	.	TRBV29-1
TGCGCCAGCAGCTGGGGCCCAGATGAGCAGTTCTTC	CASSWGPDEQFF	few	TRBJ2-1	.	TRBV5-1
TGTGCCAGCCTGGGGGGCCTCTATGGCTACACCTTC	CASLGGLYGYTF	.	TRBJ1-2	.	TRBV2
TGTGCCAGCAGCGCGGTAGCGGGGGGTGGCTACAATGAGCAGTTCTTC	CASSAVAGGGYNEQFF	few	TRBJ2-1	TRBD2	TRBV9
TGTGCCAGCAGCTTATTTAGCAACAAGGCGACAGATACGCAGTATTTT	CASSLFSNKATDTQYF	.	TRBJ2-3	.	TRBV7-9
TGCAGCGTTGACTGGGGAGGGGATGGCTACACCTTC	CSVDWGGDGYTF	.	TRBJ1-2	.	TRBV29-1
TGTGCCAGTTCGACAGGGGGCTGGAACACTGAAGCTTTCTTT	CASSTGGWNTEAFF	.	TRBJ1-1	TRBD1	TRBV12-3/TRBV12-4
TGCGCCAGCAGCCAAGATTGGAGGCCGAGCCGGGCGGCCCAGCATTTT	CASSQDWRPSRAAQHF	few	TRBJ1-5	.	TRBV4-1
TGTGCCAGCACCGCGGGGGGAGTCTATGGCTACACCTTC	CASTAGGVYGYTF	.	TRBJ1-2	.	TRBV28
TGTGCCACCAGTGATCCAGCTAGCGGGTCAAAGCAAGAGACCCAGTACTTC	CATSDPASGSKQETQYF	few	TRBJ2-5	TRBD2	TRBV24-1
TGCGCCAGCAGCGTAAACAGGGGGCACGGGACCCAGTACTTC	CASSVNRGHGTQYF	.	TRBJ2-5	TRBD1	TRBV5-1
TGTGCCTGGTCCCCGATATCCTACGGGGAGCAGTTCTTC	CAWSPISYGEQFF	few	TRBJ2-1	.	TRBV30
TGTGCCAGCAGTTTTCAGGGTCGAGGCTACACCTTC	CASSFQGRGYTF	.	TRBJ1-2	.	TRBV5-1
TGCAGCGTTGAAGGCTATACAGGGGGTCTCTCGTACACTGAAGCTTTCTTT	CSVEGYTGGLSYTEAFF	.	TRBJ1-1	TRBD1	TRBV29-1
TGTGCCAGCAGTCAAGGACTAGCGGGAGGAGATACGCAGTATTTT	CASSQGLAGGDTQYF	.	TRBJ2-3	TRBD2	TRBV12-3/TRBV12-4
TGCGCCAGCAGCTCGGGGGACAACTCTGGGGCCAACGTCCTGACTTTC	CASSSGDNSGANVLTF	few	TRBJ2-6	.	TRBV5-1
TGTGCCAGCAGTTACAGCCAGGGAGGGACCAAAAACATTCAGTACTTC	CASSYSQGGTKNIQYF	.	TRBJ2-4	TRBD2	TRBV6-5
TGTGCCAGCAGCCCGGAGATAGGGAACTATGGCTACACCTTC	CASSPEIGNYGYTF	few	TRBJ1-2	.	TRBV25-1
TGTGCCAGCAACCGGGGGCGTAGGAACTATGGCTACACCTTC	CASNRGRRNYGYTF	.	TRBJ1-2	.	TRBV6-5
TGTGCCAGCAGTAGACGGGACAGATCTCCAACTAATGAAAAACTGTTTTTT	CASSRRDRSPTNEKLFF	few	TRBJ1-4	TRBD1	TRBV6-1
TGTGCCATCACCCCTAGCGGGGGCCTCTCCTACAATGAGCAGTTCTTC	CAITPSGGLSYNEQFF	few	TRBJ2-1	TRBD2	TRBV10-3
TGTACCAGCAGCCCAAGGGGGACAGGGGGGTATTCACCCCTCCACTTT	CTSSPRGTGGYSPLHF	.	TRBJ1-6	TRBD1	TRBV7-9
TGCGCCAGCAGCTTCCCTAGCGGGGCCCGACGGGCCAATGAGCAGTTCTTC	CASSFPSGARRANEQFF	.	TRBJ2-1	TRBD2	TRBV5-1
TGTGCCGGCACTAGCGAGTCCACAGATACGCAGTATTTT	CAGTSESTDTQYF	.	TRBJ2-3	TRBD2	TRBV5-5
TGTGCCAACTCCTTAGGTACAGGGGGTGACGAGCAGTACTTC	CANSLGTGGDEQYF	.	TRBJ2-7	TRBD1	TRBV12-3/TRBV12-4
TGTGCCAGCAGCGAGACTAGCGGGGAACTCTACGAGCAGTACTTC	CASSETSGELYEQYF	few	TRBJ2-7	TRBD2	TRBV7-2
TGTGCCAGCACCCGGACAGGGTCTCCCTACGAGCAGTACTTC	CASTRTGSPYEQYF	few	TRBJ2-7	TRBD1	TRBV7-2
TGCGCCAGCAGCTGGAGGGGAAGTGGCTACACCTTC	CASSWRGSGYTF	.	TRBJ1-2	.	TRBV5-1
TGTGCCAGCAGTTTAGTAAGGCCGGCCTCCAATGAGCAGTTCTTC	CASSLVRPASNEQFF	.	TRBJ2-1	.	TRBV12-3/TRBV12-4
TGTGCCAGCACCAGAACCGGGACAGTGAGCACAGATACGCAGTATTTT	CASTRTGTVSTDTQYF	.	TRBJ2-3	TRBD1	TRBV12-3/TRBV12-4
TGCGCCAGCGGCCTCGGAACCAGAGGGGAGACCCAGTACTTC	CASGLGTRGETQYF	many	TRBJ2-5	.	TRBV5-1
TGCGCCAGCAGCCCGATCAGAGAAGAGACCCAGTACTTC	CASSPIREETQYF	few	TRBJ2-5	.	TRBV5-1
TGTGCCAGCAGCTTAACAGCGAATGCCTACGAGCAGTACTTC	CASSLTANAYEQYF	many	TRBJ2-7	.	TRBV7-6
TGTGCCAGCAGAACAGTGGCGGGGTATGGCTACACCTTC	CASRTVAGYGYTF	.	TRBJ1-2	.	TRBV6-5
TGTGCCATCAGAGCGGGACAGGGCTACGGCTACACCTTC	CAIRAGQGYGYTF	.	TRBJ1-2	TRBD1	TRBV10-3
TGCGCCAGCAGCCAAGAAAACAGGGCGAGCTCCTACGAGCAGTACTTC	CASSQENRASSYEQYF	once	TRBJ2-7	.	TRBV4-1
TGCAGCGTCCTGGGAGCCGGACAGGGACTCTACAATGAGCAGTTCTTC	CSVLGAGQGLYNEQFF	few	TRBJ2-1	TRBD1	TRBV29-1
TGTGCCAGCAGAAAAAGAAGGGGGCAGCACCTTGAAGCTTTCTTT	CASRKRRGQHLEAFF	.	TRBJ1-1	TRBD1	TRBV5-5
TGCGCCAGCAGCTTGGCGACAGGGTCTGGCGAGCAGTACTTC	CASSLATGSGEQYF	.	TRBJ2-7	TRBD1	TRBV5-1
TGTGCCAGCAGCTTAGAACTGGGCGTAGGCGGGAGCGCCGGCTACACCTTC	CASSLELGVGGSAGYTF	few	TRBJ1-2	.	TRBV7-9
TGCAGTGCACACGGAGGGTTCGGGGGGAGGGGGTATGAGCAGTTCTTC	CSAHGGFGGRGYEQFF	.	TRBJ2-1	.	TRBV20-1
TGTGCCACGACCCGGGACAGGGAGGGCTACACCTTC	CATTRDREGYTF	.	TRBJ1-2	TRBD1	TRBV6-1
TGTGCCAGCAGCCATAGGGGGAACACTGAAGCTTTCTTT	CASSHRGNTEAFF	.	TRBJ1-1	.	TRBV12-3/TRBV12-4
TGTGCCAGCAGCCCCAACTTGTGGGAAGCGGGAGGTCAGAATGAGCAGTTCTTC	CASSPNLWEAGGQNEQFF	.	TRBJ2-1	TRBD2	TRBV12-3/TRBV12-4
TGCGCCAGCAGCCTCGATCCGGGACAGGGGCTCACAGATACGCAGTATTTT	CASSLDPGQGLTDTQYF	.	TRBJ2-3	TRBD1	TRBV4-1
TGCGCCAGCAGTGAGCCCACTAGCGGGAGCTCCTACAATGAGCAGTTCTTC	CASSEPTSGSSYNEQFF	few	TRBJ2-1	TRBD2	TRBV10-2
TGTGCCAGTAGCTTGGTTTCAGGGGCTTCAGCCTACAATGAGCAGTTCTTC	CASSLVSGASAYNEQFF	.	TRBJ2-1	.	TRBV5-4
TGTGCCAGCAGCTTACGACAGGGAACGGGCTACGAGCAGTACTTC	CASSLRQGTGYEQYF	.	TRBJ2-7	TRBD1	TRBV7-9
TGTGCCAGCAGTTCCCAACTAACGGCTCAAGAGACCCAGTACTTC	CASSSQLTAQETQYF	.	TRBJ2-5	.	TRBV6-5
TGCAGTGCTAGAGAACCCTTCCTGAACACTGAAGCTTTCTTT	CSAREPFLNTEAFF	.	TRBJ1-1	.	TRBV20-1